The source of this T cell receptor beta chain is a study of blood T cell repertoires in COVID-19. In the study overall: Researchers got acute and convalescent COVID-19 samples from the United States, Italy and Spain.

The protocol was immunoSEQ multiplex PCR, while the TCRdb copy is restricted to in-frame clones and leaves out a portion. The data contain 200,000 to 250,000 clones, about 83% of them singletons. This sequence was found in a human donor in a cohort sampled during active COVID-19. Sequencing input: peripheral blood.

The CDR3 coding sequence is TGTGCCAGCAGGATCCGGGACAGGGGCAATGAGCAGTTCTTC. Protein sequence: CASRIRDRGNEQFF. This chain links TRBV28 with TRBJ2-1, with 10 bases aligning to TRBD1. V shed 6 bases, J shed 6 bases, and the junction held 5 bases outside the gene matches. The CDR3 sequence is 14 residues long. The germline V gene encodes CDR1 MDHEN and CDR2 SYDVKM.